The clone carrying this T cell receptor beta chain appeared a single time. Its target is not known. The data were taken from a study of T cells in localized non-small cell lung cancer. Regarding the study as a whole: Median approximately 58 top-100 tumor clones were shared with paired adjacent lung. Higher T cell density in the blood was associated with longer overall survival, whereas higher adjacent-lung clonality associated with shorter survival. Sequence data derive from only one tumor region, so heterogeneity remains possible.

TCRdb's copy holds only in-frame clones and misses some; the assay was immunoSEQ multiplex PCR. The repertoire consists of 35,000 to 45,000 clones, with 81% occurring once and the leading ten covering around 7.3%. Sample: peripheral blood mononuclear cells, taken before any cancer treatment. This sequence originates from a male donor aged 60 or over with stage II lung adenocarcinoma.

CDR3 in amino acids: CASSAWTGANEKLFF. In nucleotides, the CDR3 is TGTGCCAGCAGTGCCTGGACAGGGGCGAATGAAAAACTGTTTTTT. The chain recombines TRBV6-1 with TRBJ1-4; 9 bases are a match to TRBD1. Germline V lookup: CDR1 MNHNS, CDR2 SASEGT. The CDR3 spans 15 residues. Losses at the gene ends were 4 bases for V and 5 bases for J; bases not matched to a gene: 5.